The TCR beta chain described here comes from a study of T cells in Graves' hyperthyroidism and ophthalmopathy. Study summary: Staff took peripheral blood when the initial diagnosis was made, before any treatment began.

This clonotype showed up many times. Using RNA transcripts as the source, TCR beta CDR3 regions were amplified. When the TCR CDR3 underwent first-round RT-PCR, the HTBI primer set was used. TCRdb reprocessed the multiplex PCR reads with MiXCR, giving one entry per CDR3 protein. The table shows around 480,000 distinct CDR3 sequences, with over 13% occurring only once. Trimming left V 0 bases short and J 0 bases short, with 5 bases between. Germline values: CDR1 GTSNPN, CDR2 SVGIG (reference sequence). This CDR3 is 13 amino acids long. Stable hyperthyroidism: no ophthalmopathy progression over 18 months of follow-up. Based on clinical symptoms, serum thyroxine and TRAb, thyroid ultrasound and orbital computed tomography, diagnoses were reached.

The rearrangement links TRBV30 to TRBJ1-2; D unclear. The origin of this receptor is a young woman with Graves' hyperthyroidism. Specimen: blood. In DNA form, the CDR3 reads TGTGCCTGGAGTGTAGGGCCTAACTATGGCTACACCTTC. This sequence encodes CAWSVGPNYGYTF. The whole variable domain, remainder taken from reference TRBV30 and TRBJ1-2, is SQTIHQWPATLVQPVGSPLSLECTVEGTSNPNLYWYRQAAGRGLQLLFYSVGIGQISSEVPQNLSASRPQDRQFILSSKKLLLSDSGFYLCAWSVGPNYGYTFGSGTRLTVV.